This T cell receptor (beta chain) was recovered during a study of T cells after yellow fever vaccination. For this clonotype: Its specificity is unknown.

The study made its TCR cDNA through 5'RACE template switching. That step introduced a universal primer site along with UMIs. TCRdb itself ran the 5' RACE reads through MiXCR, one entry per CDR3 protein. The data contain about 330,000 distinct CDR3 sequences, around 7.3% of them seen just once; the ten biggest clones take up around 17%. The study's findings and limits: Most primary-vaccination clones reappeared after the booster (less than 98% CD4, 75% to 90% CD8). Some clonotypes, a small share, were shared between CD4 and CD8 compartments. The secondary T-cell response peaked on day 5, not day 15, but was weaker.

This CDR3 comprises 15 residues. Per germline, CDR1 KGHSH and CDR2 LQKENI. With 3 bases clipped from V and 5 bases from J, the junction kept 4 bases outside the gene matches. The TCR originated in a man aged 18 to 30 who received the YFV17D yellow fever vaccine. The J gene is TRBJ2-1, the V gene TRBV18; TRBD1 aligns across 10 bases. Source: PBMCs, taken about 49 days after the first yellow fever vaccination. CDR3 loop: CASSPGQGSNNEQFF. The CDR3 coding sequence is TGTGCCAGCTCACCGGGACAGGGGTCAAACAATGAGCAGTTCTTC.